These T cell receptor beta chains were read from a single sample in a study of PD-L1 blockade in urothelial cancer. The repertoire was sequenced with immunoSEQ multiplex PCR; TCRdb's copy has only in-frame clones and lacks some. There are over 100,000 clones in the sample; around 90% occur only once, and around 3.7% lies in the top ten. Sequenced here: PBMCs, sampled around atezolizumab (anti-PD-L1) treatment. The receptor source for this set is a man in his sixties with urothelial cancer. Both conserved end residues are part of each CDR3. Each record gives: CDR3 protein, V gene, J gene, clone size, D gene, CDR3 length. The D gene is left open where the match is weak. The listing skips clone size in some rows; elsewhere it reads once, few, many or a size class.

cdr3_aa: CASSQEAGYNEQFF
v_call: TRBV4-3
j_call: TRBJ2-1
clone_size: -
d_call: -
cdr3_length: 14

cdr3_aa: CASSPGWEYNEQFF
v_call: TRBV4-1
j_call: TRBJ2-1
clone_size: -
d_call: -
cdr3_length: 14

cdr3_aa: CASRVRTGALQETQYF
v_call: TRBV5-1
j_call: TRBJ2-5
clone_size: -
d_call: TRBD1
cdr3_length: 16

cdr3_aa: CASSSRDRRETQYF
v_call: TRBV5-4
j_call: TRBJ2-5
clone_size: few
d_call: TRBD1
cdr3_length: 14

cdr3_aa: CASSLGPGQYSGNTIYF
v_call: TRBV5-6
j_call: TRBJ1-3
clone_size: -
d_call: TRBD1
cdr3_length: 17

cdr3_aa: CASSRDRDNQPQHF
v_call: TRBV5-4
j_call: TRBJ1-5
clone_size: -
d_call: TRBD1
cdr3_length: 14

cdr3_aa: CASTFLGAGSSEKLFF
v_call: TRBV6-6
j_call: TRBJ1-4
clone_size: -
d_call: -
cdr3_length: 16

cdr3_aa: CASSTETSGSRETQYF
v_call: TRBV5-4
j_call: TRBJ2-5
clone_size: once
d_call: TRBD2
cdr3_length: 16

cdr3_aa: CASSQELQGASEKLFF
v_call: TRBV4-3
j_call: TRBJ1-4
clone_size: -
d_call: TRBD1
cdr3_length: 16

cdr3_aa: CASSLSYNQPQHF
v_call: TRBV27
j_call: TRBJ1-5
clone_size: few
d_call: -
cdr3_length: 13

cdr3_aa: CAWKAAGATYEQYF
v_call: TRBV30
j_call: TRBJ2-7
clone_size: -
d_call: -
cdr3_length: 14

cdr3_aa: CASAGTGDEQYF
v_call: TRBV30
j_call: TRBJ2-7
clone_size: -
d_call: TRBD1
cdr3_length: 12

cdr3_aa: CASSDFSGSDEQYF
v_call: TRBV10-2
j_call: TRBJ2-7
clone_size: -
d_call: TRBD2
cdr3_length: 14

cdr3_aa: CASILSYYEQYF
v_call: TRBV7-3
j_call: TRBJ2-7
clone_size: -
d_call: -
cdr3_length: 12

cdr3_aa: CASSSLGDASTDTQYF
v_call: TRBV7-8
j_call: TRBJ2-3
clone_size: -
d_call: -
cdr3_length: 16

cdr3_aa: CAIKAGTSGYEQYF
v_call: TRBV10-3
j_call: TRBJ2-7
clone_size: few
d_call: TRBD2
cdr3_length: 14

cdr3_aa: CASSQEPRVNNEQFF
v_call: TRBV4-3
j_call: TRBJ2-1
clone_size: -
d_call: -
cdr3_length: 15

cdr3_aa: CASGKTSLGRQFF
v_call: TRBV19
j_call: TRBJ2-1
clone_size: -
d_call: -
cdr3_length: 13

cdr3_aa: CASSVGARMQETQYF
v_call: TRBV9
j_call: TRBJ2-5
clone_size: -
d_call: -
cdr3_length: 15

cdr3_aa: CASSEVRTGWNQPQHF
v_call: TRBV6-1
j_call: TRBJ1-5
clone_size: -
d_call: TRBD1
cdr3_length: 16

cdr3_aa: CASQGGENEKLFF
v_call: TRBV5-1
j_call: TRBJ1-4
clone_size: -
d_call: TRBD1
cdr3_length: 13